This TCR beta chain was observed in a study of blood T cell repertoires in COVID-19. The wider study: There were acute and convalescent COVID-19 samples, and they came from the United States, Italy and Spain. Sources were T cells, B-cell-depleted T cells, or PBMCs; the material itself was cDNA or gDNA.

Per the original data handling: Amplification with reference gene primers provided the estimates of nucleated cell counts. Assay: immunoSEQ multiplex PCR; the TCRdb copy retains only in-frame clones and omits some. V and J calls and clone size follow that table, whereas D and trimming were derived from the DNA. The table includes about 40,000 clones, around 85% detected once. The receptor was derived from a human donor with acute or convalescent COVID-19. The donor label of this sample is uncertain. The sample taken for sequencing was peripheral blood.

The CDR3 DNA reads TGCGCCAGCAGCTTGGGGGACAGGGCATCTGGAAACACCATATATTTT. It is translated as CASSLGDRASGNTIYF. The chain has TRBV5-1 and TRBJ1-3, with TRBD1 matching over 9 bases. The J segment lost 1 base and the V segment lost 0 bases, leaving 2 bases of the junction unmatched. This CDR3 contains 16 residues. CDR1 SGHRS and CDR2 YFSETQ come from the germline V gene.